This entry lists 18 T cell receptor beta chains sequenced from one sample in a study of shared clonotypes between healthy human individuals. Only in-frame clones appear in the TCRdb table, and some are missing; sequencing was by immunoSEQ multiplex PCR. The sample consists of 900,000 to 1,200,000 clones, approximately 80% of them appearing once. Material for sequencing was memory CD4+ T cells from PBMCs. This sample's subset: CD45RA-negative fraction. These receptors were collected from a man younger than 30 in good health. Some clones in this sample may be carry-over from other donors' samples.

This chain links TRBV6-1 with TRBJ2-1; 10 positions match TRBD1. The length of the CDR3 is 15 residues. Germline CDR1 is MNHNS and CDR2 is SASEGT. J was trimmed by 3 bases and V by 6 bases; bases with no gene match: 5. The CDR3 DNA reads TGTGCCAGCAGAGAATGGACAGGGGGCTACAATGAGCAGTTCTTC. As protein: CASREWTGGYNEQFF.

This rearrangement joins TRBV2 to TRBJ2-1; D gene unclear. The germline V gene has CDR1 SNHLY and CDR2 FYNNEI. V was cut by 6 bases and J by 9 bases, with 15 bases left in between. The CDR3 is made up of 13 amino acids. The CDR3 spells CASRPGPASEQFF. The CDR3 bases are TGTGCCAGCAGGCCCGGGCCTGCGAGTGAGCAGTTCTTC.

This clone was recorded only once. V usage is TRBV4-2 and J usage is TRBJ2-7; unclear D gene. Germline CDR1 and CDR2: LGHNA and YNFKEQ. Trimming took 1 base from V and 3 from J, leaving 13 bases between them. CDR3 size: 15 residues. CDR3 bases: TGTGCCAGCAGCCAAGGGCCAGGAAGCATCTACGAGCAGTACTTC. It specifies CASSQGPGSIYEQYF.

The chain carries TRBV6-1 and TRBJ2-5, with a possible D match to TRBD1 (6 bases). CDR3 size: 14 residues. The V gene's germline CDR1 is MNHNS and CDR2 SASEGT. V lost 0 bases to trimming and J lost 5 bases, with 10 bases between them. The CDR3 is CASSEATRGETQYF. Here the CDR3 DNA reads TGTGCCAGCAGTGAAGCGACCAGGGGCGAGACCCAGTACTTC.

For this clone: A single base separates this from a much larger clone, so it may be a read error. The final CDR3 position lacks the conserved phenylalanine or tryptophan, pointing to a likely read error. V is TRBV19 and J is TRBJ1-2; 10 nucleotides agree with TRBD1. The CDR3 contains 14 residues. Unmatched junction bases numbered 8, after V lost 6 bases and J lost 7 bases. CDR1 and CDR2 from the germline V gene are LNHDA and SQIVND (reference sequence). The CDR3 nucleotides read TGTGCCAGTAGGGATCCAGACAGGGGGCCTGGCTACACCCTC. As protein: CASRDPDRGPGYTL.

As DNA, the CDR3 is TGTGCCAGCAGTTTATTATCACTGACAGGAGACACGCAGTATTTT. Protein: CASSLLSLTGDTQYF. V gene TRBV27 combines with J gene TRBJ2-3; TRBD1 is a possible D gene (6 bases). This CDR3 is built from 15 residues. Trimming removed 1 base from V and 9 bases from J, with 17 bases in between. The germline gives CDR1 MNHEY, CDR2 SMNVEV (reference sequence).

The V and J genes are TRBV9 and TRBJ2-5; the D gene is possibly TRBD2 (6 bases). Per germline, CDR1 SGDLS and CDR2 YYNGEE. Trimming removed 0 bases from V and 1 base from J, with 13 bases in between. The CDR3 loop spans 16 amino acids. DNA of the CDR3: TGTGCCAGCAGCGTAGGAGGGTCGCGGGGCCAAGAGACCCAGTACTTC. Translated: CASSVGGSRGQETQYF.

The V and J genes are TRBV27 and TRBJ1-2, with 9 bases lining up with TRBD1. The CDR3 extends over 16 amino acids. Germline CDR1 is MNHEY and CDR2 is SMNVEV (reference sequence). Unmatched junction bases numbered 10, after V lost 8 bases and J lost 0 bases. The chain's CDR3 is CASGTGRLPANYGYTF. CDR3 in DNA: TGTGCCAGCGGGACAGGGCGCTTACCAGCTAACTATGGCTACACCTTC.

The rearrangement uses TRBV7-2 and TRBJ2-3; D is perhaps TRBD1 or TRBD2 (7 bases each). Germline V gene data show CDR1 as SGHTA and CDR2 as FQGNSA. With 5 bases removed from V and 2 bases from J, the gap between germline ends came to 20 bases. CDR3 length equals 17 residues. CDR3 nucleotides: TGTGCCAGCAGCCGCTCTCCGGGGGAGGGGGCCACAGATACGCAGTATTTT. This translates into CASSRSPGEGATDTQYF.

This clone has only one observation. The chain carries TRBV2 and TRBJ2-1; 11 nucleotides line up with TRBD2. CDR3 size: 14 residues. Trimming took 8 bases from V and 3 from J; bases not matched to a gene: 3. The V gene's germline CDR1 is SNHLY and CDR2 FYNNEI. The CDR3 nucleotides read TGTGCCAGCGGCGGGACTAGCGGCTACAATGAGCAGTTCTTC. Amino acids: CASGGTSGYNEQFF.

The rearrangement joins TRBV5-1 to TRBJ2-7; TRBD2 agrees at 8 bases. Trimming removed 5 bases from V and 6 bases from J; junction bases left unmatched: 10. This CDR3 has 14 residues. Germline lookup yields CDR1 SGHRS and CDR2 YFSETQ. The CDR3, as DNA: TGCGCCAGCAGTCCCTCCGGGGGGGGCCGCGAGCAGTACTTC. The encoded protein is CASSPSGGGREQYF.

This clone has just one count. The chain employs TRBV7-9 and TRBJ2-7; TRBD1 or TRBD2 may be the D gene (5 bases each). CDR3 size: 17 residues. Germline CDR1 and CDR2: SEHNR and FQNEAQ (reference sequence). The V end was cut by 9 bases, the J end by 5 bases, with 29 bases between. CDR3 in amino acids: CASGTTNRFSIIHEQYF. CDR3 nucleotide sequence: TGTGCCAGTGGGACGACAAACAGGTTTTCGATAATCCACGAGCAGTACTTC.

The table lists this clone with a few counts. Additional DNA sequences in this sample encode the identical CDR3. The chain combines TRBV7-3 with TRBJ2-2; tentatively, D is TRBD1 or TRBD2 (5 bases each). The CDR3 is 14 amino acids. With 5 bases removed from V and 4 bases from J, the gap between germline ends came to 11 bases. Per the germline V gene, CDR1 is SGHTA and CDR2 is FQGTGA. The CDR3 DNA follows: TGTGCCAGCAGCCCTGGGACGTTCACCGGGGAGCTGTTTTTT. Encoded protein: CASSPGTFTGELFF.

Note on this clone: A read error is likely here: a far larger clone is one base away. The chain recombines TRBV29-1 with TRBJ2-3, with D perhaps matching TRBD1 or TRBD2 (5 bases each). Germline lookup yields CDR1 SQVTM and CDR2 ANQGSEA. This CDR3 is built from 15 residues. V was pared by 8 bases and J by 2 bases, with 20 bases between. The CDR3 DNA reads as TGCAGCACTCCGGGACGGCAACCGAACACAGATACGCAGTATTTT. It is translated as CSTPGRQPNTDTQYF.

The V and J genes are TRBV9 and TRBJ1-2, with 9 bases lining up with TRBD1. J gave up 8 bases and V 6 bases, and 5 bases lay outside the gene matches. Germline loops: CDR1 SGDLS, CDR2 YYNGEE. The CDR3 spans 12 residues. The CDR3 region is CASIGQGRGYTF. The CDR3 region has the DNA TGTGCCAGCATCGGACAGGGGCGAGGCTACACCTTC.

The genes are TRBV4-1 and TRBJ2-7; D may correspond to TRBD1 or TRBD2 (5 bases each). The CDR3 is made up of 16 amino acids. The V gene lost 4 bases and the J gene lost 3 bases, with 19 bases spanning the gap. CDR1 MGHRA and CDR2 YSYEKL come from the germline V gene. In nucleotides, the CDR3 is TGCGCCAGCAGCCCCCAAGAGGGACGTAAACGCTACGAGCAGTACTTC. Amino acid sequence: CASSPQEGRKRYEQYF.

Note on this clone: A much larger clone sits a single nucleotide away, making a read error possible. Different DNA sequences within this sample yield the same CDR3. The V and J genes are TRBV9 and TRBJ2-5; no clear D. The V end was cut by 0 bases, the J end by 2 bases, with 5 bases between. The germline CDR1 and CDR2 sequences are SGDLS and YYNGEE. This CDR3 comprises 13 residues. CDR3: CASSVGPQETQYF. DNA for the CDR3: TGTGCCAGCAGCGTAGGTCCTCAAGAGACCCAGTACTTC.

This clone showed up just once. CDR3 DNA sequence: TGTGCCAGCAGTTACAGTTCCGGGGTCAACACTGAAGCTTTCTTT. Its translation: CASSYSSGVNTEAFF. The chain links TRBV6-5 to TRBJ1-1; D ambiguous. V was cut by 2 bases and J by 2 bases, with 12 bases left in between. Germline V gene data show CDR1 as MNHEY and CDR2 as SVGAGI. CDR3 length equals 15 residues.